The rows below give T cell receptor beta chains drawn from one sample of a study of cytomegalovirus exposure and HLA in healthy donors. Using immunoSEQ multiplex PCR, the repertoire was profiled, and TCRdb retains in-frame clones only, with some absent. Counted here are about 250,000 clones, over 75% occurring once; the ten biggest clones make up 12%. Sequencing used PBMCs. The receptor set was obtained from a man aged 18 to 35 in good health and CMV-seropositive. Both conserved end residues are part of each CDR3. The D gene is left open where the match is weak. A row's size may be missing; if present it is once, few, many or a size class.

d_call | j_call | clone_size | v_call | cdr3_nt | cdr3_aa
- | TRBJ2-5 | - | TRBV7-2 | TGTGCCAGCAGCTTCCGGACTGGCCAAGAGACCCAGTACTTC | CASSFRTGQETQYF
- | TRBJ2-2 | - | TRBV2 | TGTGCCAGCAGCTACGGGGAGGCCGGGGAGCTGTTTTTT | CASSYGEAGELFF
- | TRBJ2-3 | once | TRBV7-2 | TGTGCCAGCAGTTCAAACCCCACAGATACGCAGTATTTT | CASSSNPTDTQYF
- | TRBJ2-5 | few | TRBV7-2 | TGTGCCAGCAGCTTAGGGTTTGGAGAGACCCAGTACTTC | CASSLGFGETQYF
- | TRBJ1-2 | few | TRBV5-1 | TGCGCCAGCAGCTTGGCGACAGATAACTATGGCTACACCTTC | CASSLATDNYGYTF
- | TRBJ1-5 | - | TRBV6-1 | TGTGCCAGCAGAATAGGGCAGAAGAATCAGCCCCAGCATTTT | CASRIGQKNQPQHF
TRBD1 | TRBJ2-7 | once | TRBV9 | TGTGCCAGCAGCGATCGACAGGGACGGGAGCAGTACTTC | CASSDRQGREQYF
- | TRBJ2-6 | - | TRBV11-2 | TGTGCCAGCAGCCGACTGATACCGACCGCCGGGGCCAACGTCCTGACTTTC | CASSRLIPTAGANVLTF
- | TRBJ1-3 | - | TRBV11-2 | TGTGCCAGCACCGAACGCCCAGGAGCTGGAAACACCATATATTTT | CASTERPGAGNTIYF
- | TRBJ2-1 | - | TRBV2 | TGTGCCAGCACCAGGTACAATGAGCAGTTCTTC | CASTRYNEQFF
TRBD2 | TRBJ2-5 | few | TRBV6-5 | TGTGCCAGCAGACCGGGACTAGCGGGAGCTGAGACCCAGTACTTC | CASRPGLAGAETQYF
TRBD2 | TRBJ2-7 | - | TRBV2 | TGTGCCAGCAGTGTTCCTGCTAGCGGGACCTTTCGGGTCGAGCAGTACTTC | CASSVPASGTFRVEQYF
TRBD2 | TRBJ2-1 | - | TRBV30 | TGTGCCTGGAGTGTGGGCGGGGGTTACAATGAGCAGTTCTTC | CAWSVGGGYNEQFF
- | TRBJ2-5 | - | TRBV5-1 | TGCGCCAGCAGCACACCCCCTCAAGAGACCCAGTACTTC | CASSTPPQETQYF
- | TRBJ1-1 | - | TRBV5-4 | TGTGCCAGCAGCGTTTCACCAGTCCTCACTGAAGCTTTCTTT | CASSVSPVLTEAFF
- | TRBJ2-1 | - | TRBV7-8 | TGTGCCAGCCTCGGCCAGGTATTCGCCTACAATGAGCAGTTCTTC | CASLGQVFAYNEQFF
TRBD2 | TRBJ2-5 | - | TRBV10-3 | TGTGCCTCGGGGAGCGGGAGGGAGACCCAGTACTTC | CASGSGRETQYF
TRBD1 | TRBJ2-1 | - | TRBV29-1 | TGCAGCGTTGAGGTAGGGACAGGGGGCTCGGATGAGCAGTTCTTC | CSVEVGTGGSDEQFF
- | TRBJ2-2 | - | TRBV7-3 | TGTGCCAGCAGCCGAAATGGGGGAGCGGCCACCGGGGAGCTGTTTTTT | CASSRNGGAATGELFF
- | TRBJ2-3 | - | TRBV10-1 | TGCGCCAGCAGTGAGTCGAAGGCCTTTGGGACAGATACGCAGTATTTT | CASSESKAFGTDTQYF
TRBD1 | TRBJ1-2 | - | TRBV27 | TGTGCCAGCAGTACAGGGGACAGCTATGGCTACACCTTC | CASSTGDSYGYTF
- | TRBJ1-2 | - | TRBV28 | TGTGCCAGCAGTTTATCAGGGACTGGCTACACCTTC | CASSLSGTGYTF
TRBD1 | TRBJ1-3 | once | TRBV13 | TGTGCCAGCAGCTTGAGTCCGGGGACAGGAGGCGCCACCATATATTTT | CASSLSPGTGGATIYF
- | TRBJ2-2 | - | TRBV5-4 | TGTGCCAGCAGCGCAGGGAACACCGGGGAGCTGTTTTTT | CASSAGNTGELFF
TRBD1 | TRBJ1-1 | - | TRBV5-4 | TGTGCCAGCAGCTTGGGCAGGGGGGGGTACACTGAAGCTTTCTTT | CASSLGRGGYTEAFF
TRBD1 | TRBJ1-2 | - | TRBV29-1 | TGCAGCGTTATCAGGGGGGACTATGGCTACACCTTC | CSVIRGDYGYTF
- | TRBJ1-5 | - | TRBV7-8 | TGTGCCAGCAGGTTGGGGGCTTCGAATCAGCCCCAGCATTTT | CASRLGASNQPQHF
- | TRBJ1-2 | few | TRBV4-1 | TGCGCCAGCAGCCAAGACGGGCGGATGAACTATGGCTACACCTTC | CASSQDGRMNYGYTF
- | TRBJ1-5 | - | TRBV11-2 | TGTGCCAGCAGCCCCAACAGTGTCCATCAGCCCCAGCATTTT | CASSPNSVHQPQHF
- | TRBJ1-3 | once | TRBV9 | TGTGCCAGCAGCCCCGGGCAGGGCCATAACACCATATATTTT | CASSPGQGHNTIYF
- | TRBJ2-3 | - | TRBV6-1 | TGTGCCAGCAGTGAAAGAGGGGGGTCAGGGGGTACAGATACGCAGTATTTT | CASSERGGSGGTDTQYF
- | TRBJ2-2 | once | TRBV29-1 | TGCAGCGTTGACGGAATCACCGGGGAGCTGTTTTTT | CSVDGITGELFF
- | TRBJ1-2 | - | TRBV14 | TGTGCCAGCAGCCAAGGAGTTTTGGATGGCTACACCTTC | CASSQGVLDGYTF
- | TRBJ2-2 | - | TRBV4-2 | TGTGCCAGCAGGGGGGAGGACGAAGCCGGTGAGCTGTTTTTT | CASRGEDEAGELFF
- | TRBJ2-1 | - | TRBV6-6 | TGTGCCAGCAGTTACTCCGGGGGCGCGGGGAATGAGCAGTTCTTC | CASSYSGGAGNEQFF
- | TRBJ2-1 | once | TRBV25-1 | TGTGCCAGCAGTGAATGGGGTAATGAGCAGTTCTTC | CASSEWGNEQFF
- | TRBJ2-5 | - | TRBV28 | TGTGCCAGCAGACCAGGAGGGCTAGAGACCCAGTACTTC | CASRPGGLETQYF
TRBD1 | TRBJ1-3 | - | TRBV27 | TGTGCCGGACAATCGAGACAGGGGGCGGACGACACCATATATTTT | CAGQSRQGADDTIYF
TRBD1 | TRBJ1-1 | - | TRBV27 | TGTGCCAGCAGTTTATCCCCAGGGGGACGCACTGAAGCTTTCTTT | CASSLSPGGRTEAFF
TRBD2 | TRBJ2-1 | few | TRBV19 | TGTGCCAGTAGTATACTCTGGAGTAGCGGGAATGGTGAGCAGTTCTTC | CASSILWSSGNGEQFF
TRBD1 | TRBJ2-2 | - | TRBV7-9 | TGTGCCAGCAGTTCTCCATTAGGACAGGGATTGATCCTTGCCGGGGAGCTGTTTTTT | CASSSPLGQGLILAGELFF
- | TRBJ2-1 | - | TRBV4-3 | TGCGCCAGCAGCCAAGATAAGGGTCTAGAGCAGTTCTTC | CASSQDKGLEQFF
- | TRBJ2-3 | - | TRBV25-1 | TGTGCCAGCAGTGATCGGAAGAGCACAGATACGCAGTATTTT | CASSDRKSTDTQYF
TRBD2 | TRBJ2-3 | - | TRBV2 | TGTGCCAGCGAAACGGCGGGAGACACAGATACGCAGTATTTT | CASETAGDTDTQYF
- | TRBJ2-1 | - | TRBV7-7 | TGTGCCAGCAGCCAAGGGAATCCCTCCTACAATGAGCAGTTCTTC | CASSQGNPSYNEQFF
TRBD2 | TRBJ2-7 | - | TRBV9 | TGTGCCAGCAGCCCCGGGGGGGAGGCCTACGAGCAGTACTTC | CASSPGGEAYEQYF
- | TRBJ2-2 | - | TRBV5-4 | TGTGCCAGCAGCTTACAGGGCACCGGGGAGCTGTTTTTT | CASSLQGTGELFF
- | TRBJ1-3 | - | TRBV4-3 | TGCGCCAGCAGCCAAGATGCCAGCTCTGGAAACACCATATATTTT | CASSQDASSGNTIYF
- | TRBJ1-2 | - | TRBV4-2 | TGTGCCAGCAGCCAAGGGGGGCCCTATGGCTACACCTTC | CASSQGGPYGYTF
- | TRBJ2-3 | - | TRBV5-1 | TGCGCCAGCAGCGCTCTAGATACAGATACGCAGTATTTT | CASSALDTDTQYF
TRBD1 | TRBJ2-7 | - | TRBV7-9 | TGTGCCAGCAGCCGGACAGGGAAAGTCTACGAGCAGTACTTC | CASSRTGKVYEQYF
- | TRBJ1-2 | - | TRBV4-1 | TGCGCCAGCAGCCAACCTGTCGGCATACACTATGGCTACACCTTC | CASSQPVGIHYGYTF
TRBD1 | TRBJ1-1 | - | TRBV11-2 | TGTGCCAGCAGCCGGACAGGCACTGAAGCTTTCTTT | CASSRTGTEAFF
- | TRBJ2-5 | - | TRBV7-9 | TGTGCCAGCAGCCTCCCGGGACCATCGGCCCAGTACTTC | CASSLPGPSAQYF
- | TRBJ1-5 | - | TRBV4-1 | TGCGCCAGCAGCCAAGATATTCCGGGTGAGAGTGTCAATCAGCCCCAGCATTTT | CASSQDIPGESVNQPQHF